The next 24 T cell receptor beta chains were all read from a single sample in a study of cytomegalovirus exposure and HLA in healthy donors (dated by TCRdb to about 2017). Library preparation was by the immunoSEQ multiplex PCR assay. For the multiplex PCR, a mixture combining 60 forward primers for TCR Vbeta segments and 13 reverse primers for TCR Jbeta segments was used. In TCRdb, the immuneACCESS table is reduced to in-frame sequences with V and J assigned. These tables do not hold every clone; where another copy was compared, an unresolved V gene accounts for under half, and the others remain unexplained. This sample is represented by 150,000 to 250,000 clones; roughly 85% of them were singletons. The top ten hold 4.4% of the sample. Sequenced sample: PBMCs. The receptors come from a woman aged 25 to 39 in good health and CMV-seropositive.

The V call is TRBV18, the J call TRBJ2-6, with TRBD1 matching over 8 bases. The CDR3 contains 16 residues. Trimming at V came to 3 bases and at J to 4 bases, leaving 5 bases not matched to a gene. The germline V gene has CDR1 KGHSH and CDR2 LQKENI. CDR3 sequence (DNA): TGTGCCAGCTCACCGCAGGGGGCGAGGGGGGCCAACGTCCTGACTTTC. Amino acid sequence: CASSPQGARGANVLTF. The full variable domain, completed using reference TRBV18 and TRBJ2-6, is NAGVMQNPRHLVRRRGQEARLRCSPMKGHSHVYWYRQLPEEGLKFMVYLQKENIIDESGMPKERFSAEFPKEGPSILRIQQVVRGDSAAYFCASSPQGARGANVLTFGAGSRLTVL.

The V gene is TRBV5-1, the J gene TRBJ2-2; D gene uncertain. CDR1 is SGHRS, CDR2 YFSETQ, per germline. V was clipped by 5 bases and J by 7 bases, with 6 bases between them. This CDR3 spans 11 amino acids. The CDR3 nucleotides are TGCGCCAGCAGGCTCAGCGGGGAGCTGTTTTTT. Translation: CASRLSGELFF. Complete variable domain (other parts from reference TRBV5-1 and TRBJ2-2): KAGVTQTPRYLIKTRGQQVTLSCSPISGHRSVSWYQQTPGQGLQFLFEYFSETQRNKGNFPGRFSGRQFSNSRSEMNVSTLELGDSALYLCASRLSGELFFGEGSRLTVL.

V is TRBV7-2 and J is TRBJ2-7; the match to TRBD2 covers 10 bases. The J segment lost 6 bases and the V segment lost 1 base, leaving 6 bases of the junction unmatched. Germline assignment: CDR1 SGHTA and CDR2 FQGNSA. The CDR3 contains 15 residues. The CDR3 bases are TGTGCCAGCAGCTTAGGCCTAGCGGGAGTCCCCGAGCAGTACTTC. Amino acid sequence: CASSLGLAGVPEQYF.

The V call is TRBV9, the J call TRBJ1-1, with D perhaps matching TRBD1 (5 bases). Per germline, CDR1 SGDLS and CDR2 YYNGEE. V was pared by 4 bases and J by 4 bases, with 17 bases between. The CDR3 contains 15 residues. The CDR3 loop is CASSPHHGGSTEAFF. As DNA, the CDR3 is TGTGCCAGCAGCCCCCACCACGGGGGTAGCACTGAAGCTTTCTTT.

This chain joins TRBV5-4 and TRBJ2-3; 9 nucleotides line up with TRBD2. Germline CDR1 and CDR2: SGHNT and YYREEE (reference sequence). CDR3 length: 15 residues. With V trimmed by 2 bases and J by 1 base, 2 bases remained unmatched. DNA of the CDR3: TGTGCCAGCAGCTTAGGCGGGAGGGGCACAGATACGCAGTATTTT. Its translation: CASSLGGRGTDTQYF.

For this clone: Other nucleotide sequences in the sample specify the same CDR3. The chain carries TRBV7-9 and TRBJ1-1; possibly TRBD1 for D (5 bases). The CDR3 spans 13 residues. V dropped 5 bases and J dropped 1 base, with 8 bases sitting between them. The V gene's germline CDR1 is SEHNR and CDR2 FQNEAQ (reference sequence). CDR3 nucleotides: TGTGCCAGCAGCCCGACAGAGAACACTGAAGCTTTCTTT. Translating gives CASSPTENTEAFF. Looking up the rest from reference TRBV7-9 and TRBJ1-1 gives the full variable domain: DTGVSQNPRHKITKRGQNVTFRCDPISEHNRLYWYRQTLGQGPEFLTYFQNEAQLEKSRLLSDRFSAERPKGSFSTLEIQRTEQGDSAMYLCASSPTENTEAFFGQGTRLTVV.

The rearrangement joins TRBV6-5 to TRBJ1-2; 10 nucleotides line up with TRBD1. CDR1 MNHEY and CDR2 SVGAGI come from the germline V gene. The length of the CDR3 is 13 residues. Trimming cost V 4 bases and J 7 bases; bases outside gene matches: 3. For the CDR3, the DNA is TGTGCCAGCAGTTCGGGGACAGGGGCTGGCTACACCTTC. Translation: CASSSGTGAGYTF.

This clone occurred a few times. The chain is built from TRBV19 and TRBJ1-5; D is ambiguous. V lost 5 bases, J lost 2 bases, and 7 bases lay in between. Germline CDR1 and CDR2: LNHDA and SQIVND (reference sequence). This CDR3 region has 13 residues. DNA for the CDR3: TGTGCCAGTAGTTGGCCAGGCAATCAGCCCCAGCATTTT. Amino acid sequence: CASSWPGNQPQHF.

The J gene is TRBJ2-7, the V gene TRBV27; 7 bases fit TRBD1. The length of the CDR3 is 13 residues. The J segment lost 7 bases and the V segment lost 8 bases, leaving 11 bases of the junction unmatched. Germline assignment: CDR1 MNHEY and CDR2 SMNVEV (reference sequence). This CDR3 reads CASAIQGSKEQYF. In DNA, the CDR3 is TGTGCCAGCGCCATACAGGGGTCAAAAGAGCAGTACTTC.

V usage is TRBV29-1 and J usage is TRBJ1-4, with TRBD1 as a possible D gene (5 bases). The CDR3 extends over 13 amino acids. Germline V lookup: CDR1 SQVTM, CDR2 ANQGSEA. Deletions cut 2 bases from V and 8 bases from J, with 12 bases between. CDR3 sequence reads: CSVEWPGDEKLFF. CDR3 DNA: TGCAGCGTTGAATGGCCGGGGGACGAAAAACTGTTTTTT. The variable domain in full, with the rest retrieved from reference TRBV29-1 and TRBJ1-4, is SAVISQKPSRDICQRGTSLTIQCQVDSQVTMMFWYRQQPGQSLTLIATANQGSEATYESGFVIDKFPISRPNLTFSTLTVSNMSPEDSSIYLCSVEWPGDEKLFFGSGTQLSVL.

The rearrangement links TRBV4-3 to TRBJ2-2; TRBD2 matches 8 bases. CDR3 length: 15 residues. Germline V gene lookup returns CDR1 LGHNA and CDR2 YSLEER. The junction had 7 bases not matched to a gene; V was cut back by 4 bases and J by 6 bases. The CDR3 reads CASSPEAGVAGELFF. The CDR3 DNA reads TGCGCCAGCAGCCCCGAAGCGGGAGTAGCCGGGGAGCTGTTTTTT.

The chain has TRBV27 and TRBJ1-5; the match to TRBD1 covers 7 bases. The germline CDR1 and CDR2 sequences are MNHEY and SMNVEV (reference sequence). J lost 6 bases, V lost 2 bases, and 10 bases had no gene match. This CDR3 spans 16 amino acids. This CDR3 is CASSLIGGTAGQPQHF. In DNA form, the CDR3 reads TGTGCCAGCAGTTTAATAGGGGGCACGGCGGGTCAGCCCCAGCATTTT.

The gene calls are TRBV30 and TRBJ1-6; TRBD1 aligns across 7 bases. V dropped 8 bases and J dropped 6; count of bases not matched to a gene: 4. The CDR3 totals 12 residues. Germline CDR1 is GTSNPN and CDR2 is SVGIG (reference sequence). In nucleotides, the CDR3 is TGTGCCGGCAGGGGGACTAATTCACCCCTCCACTTT. Protein product: CAGRGTNSPLHF. The full variable domain, completed using reference TRBV30 and TRBJ1-6, is SQTIHQWPATLVQPVGSPLSLECTVEGTSNPNLYWYRQAAGRGLQLLFYSVGIGQISSEVPQNLSASRPQDRQFILSSKKLLLSDSGFYLCAGRGTNSPLHFGNGTRLTVT.

The chain couples TRBV11-3 to TRBJ2-1, with D tentatively TRBD2 (5 bases). V shed 5 bases and J shed 7 bases, with 12 bases lying between them. The CDR3 covers 13 residues. Per the germline V gene, CDR1 is SGHNT and CDR2 is YENEEA. CDR3 amino acids: CASSPGMGNEQFF. The CDR3 coding sequence is TGTGCCAGCAGCCCCGGGATGGGGAATGAGCAGTTCTTC.

J is TRBJ1-4 and V is TRBV7-2; TRBD1 matches at 7 bases. Trimming took 6 bases from V and 5 from J; bases not matched to a gene: 6. The germline gives CDR1 SGHTA, CDR2 FQGNSA. The CDR3 totals 14 residues. The CDR3 DNA reads TGTGCCAGCAGTCCGGGACAGACAAATGAAAAACTGTTTTTT. It codes for CASSPGQTNEKLFF.

The V and J genes are TRBV4-3 and TRBJ2-7, with D possibly matching TRBD2 (5 bases). CDR1 is LGHNA and CDR2 is YSLEER in the germline V gene. Trimming stripped 5 bases from V and 0 bases from J, with 8 bases between. The CDR3 is made up of 13 amino acids. CDR3 in DNA: TGCGCCAGCAGCTACGGGAACTCCTACGAGCAGTACTTC. Translation gives CASSYGNSYEQYF.

This sequence joins TRBV6-6 and TRBJ2-5, with D perhaps matching TRBD1 (6 bases). Germline values: CDR1 MNHNY, CDR2 SVGAGI (reference sequence). The CDR3 runs to 16 residues. V lost 2 bases, J lost 1 base, and 14 bases lay in between. This CDR3 is CASSYDRAGAQETQYF. DNA of the CDR3: TGTGCCAGCAGTTACGACAGAGCAGGGGCCCAAGAGACCCAGTACTTC.

V gene TRBV6-1 combines with J gene TRBJ1-2, with 8 bases identical to TRBD1. Germline V gene data show CDR1 as MNHNS and CDR2 as SASEGT. CDR3 length equals 15 residues. V lost 7 bases, J lost 0 bases, and 7 bases stayed unmatched. The CDR3, as DNA: TGTGCCAGCATTCAGGGGGCCCTAGCTAACTATGGCTACACCTTC. It yields the protein CASIQGALANYGYTF.

V usage is TRBV5-1 and J usage is TRBJ1-1, with 7 bases fitting TRBD1. Looked up from germline, CDR1 is SGHRS and CDR2 is YFSETQ. Losses at the gene ends were 2 bases for V and 1 base for J; bases not matched to a gene: 5. The CDR3 runs 15 residues. CDR3 region: CASSLTTGANTEAFF. The DNA for the CDR3 is TGCGCCAGCAGCTTAACAACAGGGGCGAACACTGAAGCTTTCTTT.

The chain combines TRBV11-3 with TRBJ2-1; 8 bases match TRBD2. There are 15 residues in the CDR3. Germline V CDR1 and CDR2: SGHNT, YENEEA. J was trimmed by 8 bases and V by 5 bases; bases with no gene match: 11. CDR3 DNA sequence: TGTGCCAGCAGCCCGGCCGCGGGGGGCGGAGATGAGCAGTTCTTC. Protein: CASSPAAGGGDEQFF.

In this sample, this clone turned up once. The V and J genes are TRBV5-3 and TRBJ2-7; 11 positions match TRBD1. TRBV5-3 is treated as an ORF (open reading frame) with a function not yet certain. CDR3 length: 17 residues. J was trimmed by 1 base and V by 8 bases; bases with no gene match: 14. As DNA, the CDR3 is TGTGCCAGCCAGGGACAGGGGGTTCAGAAAATATCCTACGAGCAGTACTTC. It is translated as CASQGQGVQKISYEQYF.

The V and J genes are TRBV5-1 and TRBJ2-7, with 7 bases matching TRBD1. The length of the CDR3 is 14 residues. The V gene's germline CDR1 is SGHRS and CDR2 YFSETQ. V gave up 5 bases and J gave up 1 base; unmatched junction bases: 6. CDR3 in DNA: TGCGCCAGCAGAGAGACAGGGCCTTCCTACGAGCAGTACTTC. Protein: CASRETGPSYEQYF.

This clone was seen once. V is TRBV25-1 and J is TRBJ1-4; 10 positions agree with TRBD1. The CDR3 contains 16 residues. CDR1 is MGHDK and CDR2 is SYGVNS in the germline V gene. With V trimmed by 6 bases and J by 2 bases, 6 bases remained unmatched. CDR3 nucleotide sequence: TGTGCCAGCAGCGGACAGGGGGGGGCCACTAATGAAAAACTGTTTTTT. It specifies CASSGQGGATNEKLFF.

This clone was recorded a few times. This chain connects TRBV11-2 to TRBJ2-7, with 10 bases fitting TRBD2. V trimming: 3 bases; J trimming: 2 bases; junction bases outside the gene matches: 4. This CDR3 has 15 amino acids. The germline V gene has CDR1 SGHAT and CDR2 FQNNGV. The CDR3 loop reads CASSFSGTSAYEQYF. The CDR3 nucleotides read TGTGCCAGCAGCTTCTCCGGGACTAGCGCCTACGAGCAGTACTTC.